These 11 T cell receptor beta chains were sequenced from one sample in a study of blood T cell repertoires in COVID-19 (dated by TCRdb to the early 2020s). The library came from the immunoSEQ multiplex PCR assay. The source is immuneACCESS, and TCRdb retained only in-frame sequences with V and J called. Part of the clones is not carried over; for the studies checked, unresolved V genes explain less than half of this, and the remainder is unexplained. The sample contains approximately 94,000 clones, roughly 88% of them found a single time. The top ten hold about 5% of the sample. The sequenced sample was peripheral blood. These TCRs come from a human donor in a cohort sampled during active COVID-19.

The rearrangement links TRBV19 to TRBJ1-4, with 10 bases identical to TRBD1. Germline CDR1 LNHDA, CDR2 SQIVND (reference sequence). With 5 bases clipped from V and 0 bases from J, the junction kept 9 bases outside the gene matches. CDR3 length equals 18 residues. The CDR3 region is CASSSRTGGLSTNEKLFF. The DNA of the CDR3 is TGTGCCAGTAGTTCCCGGACAGGGGGTTTGTCAACTAATGAAAAACTGTTTTTT.

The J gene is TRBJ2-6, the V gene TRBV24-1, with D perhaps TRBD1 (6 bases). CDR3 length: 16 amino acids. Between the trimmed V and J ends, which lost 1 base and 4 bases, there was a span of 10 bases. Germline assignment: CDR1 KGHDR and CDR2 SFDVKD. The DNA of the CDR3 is TGTGCCACCAGTGATTTCACAGGGTCCGGGGCCAACGTCCTGACTTTC. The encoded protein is CATSDFTGSGANVLTF.

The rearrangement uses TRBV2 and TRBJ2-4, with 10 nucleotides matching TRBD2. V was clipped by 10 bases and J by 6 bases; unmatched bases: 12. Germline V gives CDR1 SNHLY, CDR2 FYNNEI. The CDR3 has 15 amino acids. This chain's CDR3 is CATNLAGERGNIQYF. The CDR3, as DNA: TGTGCCACCAACCTAGCGGGAGAACGGGGAAACATTCAGTACTTC.

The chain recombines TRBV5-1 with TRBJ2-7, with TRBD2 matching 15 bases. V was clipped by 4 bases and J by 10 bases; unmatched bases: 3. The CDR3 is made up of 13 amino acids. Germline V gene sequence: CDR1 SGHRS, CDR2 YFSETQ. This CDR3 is CASSPGLAGGQYF. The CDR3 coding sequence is TGCGCCAGCAGCCCGGGACTAGCGGGGGGACAGTACTTC.

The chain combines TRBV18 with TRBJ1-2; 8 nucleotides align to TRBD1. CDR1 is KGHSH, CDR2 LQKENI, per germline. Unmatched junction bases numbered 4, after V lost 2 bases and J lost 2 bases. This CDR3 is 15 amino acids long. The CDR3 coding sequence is TGTGCCAGCTCACCAGGACAGGGATCAAACTATGGCTACACCTTC. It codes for CASSPGQGSNYGYTF.

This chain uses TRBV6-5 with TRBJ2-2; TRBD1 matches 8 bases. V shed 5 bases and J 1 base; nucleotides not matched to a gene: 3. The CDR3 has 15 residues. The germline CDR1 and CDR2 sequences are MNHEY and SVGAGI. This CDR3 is CASSPGQGNTGELFF. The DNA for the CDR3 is TGTGCCAGCAGTCCTGGACAGGGGAACACCGGGGAGCTGTTTTTT.

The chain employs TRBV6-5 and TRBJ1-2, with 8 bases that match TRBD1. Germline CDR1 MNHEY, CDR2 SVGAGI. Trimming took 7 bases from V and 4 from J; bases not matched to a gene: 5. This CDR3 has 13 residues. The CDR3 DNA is TGTGCCAGCACCGACAGGGGACCCTATGGCTACACCTTC. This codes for CASTDRGPYGYTF.

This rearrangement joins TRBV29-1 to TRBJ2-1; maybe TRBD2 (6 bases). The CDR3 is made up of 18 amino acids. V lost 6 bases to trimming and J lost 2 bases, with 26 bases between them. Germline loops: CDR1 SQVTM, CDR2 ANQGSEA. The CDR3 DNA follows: TGCAGCGTCACTTGGGTGGGTGGGAGGCACACCCCCTACAATGAGCAGTTCTTC. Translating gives CSVTWVGGRHTPYNEQFF.

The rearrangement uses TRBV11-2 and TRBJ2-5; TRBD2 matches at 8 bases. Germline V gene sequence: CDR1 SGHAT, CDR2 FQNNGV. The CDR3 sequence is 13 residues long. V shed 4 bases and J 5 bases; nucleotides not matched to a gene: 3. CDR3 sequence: CASSYRLAETQYF. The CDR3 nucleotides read TGTGCCAGCAGCTACCGACTAGCGGAGACCCAGTACTTC.

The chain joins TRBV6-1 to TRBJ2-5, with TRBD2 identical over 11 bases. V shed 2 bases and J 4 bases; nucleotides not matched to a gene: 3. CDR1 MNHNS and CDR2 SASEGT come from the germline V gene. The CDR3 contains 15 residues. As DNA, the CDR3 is TGTGCCAGCAGTGAAACTAGCGGGAGCGTAGAGACCCAGTACTTC. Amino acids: CASSETSGSVETQYF.

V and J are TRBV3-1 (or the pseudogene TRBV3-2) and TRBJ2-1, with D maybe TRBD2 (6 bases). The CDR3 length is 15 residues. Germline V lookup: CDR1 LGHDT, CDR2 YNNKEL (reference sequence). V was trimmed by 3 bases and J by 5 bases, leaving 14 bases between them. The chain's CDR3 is CASSQGSGVDNEQFF. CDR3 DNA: TGTGCCAGCAGCCAGGGTAGCGGCGTTGACAATGAGCAGTTCTTC.